The clone carrying this T cell receptor beta chain was counted between two and nine times. The antigen remains undetermined. This entry belongs to a study of shared clonotypes between healthy human individuals. Unsorted samples used some 90 million PBMCs for genomic DNA. Germline CDR1 KGHSH, CDR2 LQKENI. This CDR3 has 13 residues. Trimming removed 3 bases from V and 6 bases from J, with 9 bases in between. Overall study findings and caveats: Blood alone was sampled, and tissue repertoires likely differ. With few donors, the genetic and exposure-history diversity represented was limited.

Every subset had its genomic DNA shared out evenly among several immunoSEQ plates. The assay was immunoSEQ multiplex PCR, and TCRdb's table has in-frame clones only and misses some. The top ten hold more than 10% of the sample, which has about half a million clones, 79% seen once. The genes are TRBV18 and TRBJ1-5; D perhaps matches TRBD1 (6 bases). The source is a woman between 40 and 50 years old in good health. Some clones in this sample may be carry-over from other donors' samples. The sequenced material came from PBMCs. This chain's CDR3 is CASSPGTSQPQHF. The CDR3 DNA reads as TGTGCCAGCTCACCGGGGACATCTCAGCCCCAGCATTTT.